These T cell receptor beta chains were read from a single sample in a study of blood T cell repertoires in COVID-19. Assay used: immunoSEQ multiplex PCR; TCRdb lists only in-frame clones, some missing. Among some 530,000 clones listed, about 88% were seen once. Sample: PBMCs or T cells enriched from blood (not recorded which). These receptors were taken from an older woman who had recovered from COVID-19. The CDR3 runs from the conserved cysteine through the conserved F or W. The D gene is left open where the match is weak. Not every row has a clone size; where given, it reads once, few, many or a size class.

j_call d_call clone_size v_call cdr3_aa cdr3_nt
TRBJ1-1 TRBD1 NA TRBV29-1 CSVVQGYTEAFF TGCAGCGTTGTACAGGGGTACACTGAAGCTTTCTTT
TRBJ2-3 NA NA TRBV5-4 CASSLPSTDTQYF TGTGCCAGCAGCTTGCCTAGCACAGATACGCAGTATTTT
TRBJ2-1 TRBD2 few TRBV5-1 CASVRGGGAYNEQFF TGCGCCAGCGTCCGAGGCGGGGGGGCCTACAATGAGCAGTTCTTC
TRBJ1-1 TRBD1 NA TRBV5-1 CASSLGQVGNTEAFF TGCGCCAGCAGCCTTGGACAGGTTGGAAACACTGAAGCTTTCTTT
TRBJ2-2 TRBD2 NA TRBV5-1 CASTSSGLAGSGELFF TGCGCCAGCACCTCCTCGGGACTAGCGGGTTCAGGGGAGCTGTTTTTT
TRBJ1-6 TRBD1 few TRBV30 CAWRYRDRGQNSPLHF TGTGCCTGGAGGTACCGGGACAGGGGGCAAAATTCACCCCTCCACTTT
TRBJ2-7 NA NA TRBV5-6 CASSTGNEQYF TGTGCCAGCAGCACAGGGAACGAGCAGTACTTC
TRBJ1-1 NA NA TRBV2 CASSETRAPEAFF TGTGCCAGCAGTGAGACGCGGGCACCTGAAGCTTTCTTT
TRBJ2-3 NA NA TRBV24-1 CATSDPQLAAGTDTQYF TGTGCCACCAGTGATCCCCAACTAGCAGCGGGCACAGATACGCAGTATTTT
TRBJ1-5 TRBD1 NA TRBV19 CASSPRQGQHYSNQPQHF TGTGCCAGTAGCCCCCGACAGGGGCAGCATTATAGCAATCAGCCCCAGCATTTT
TRBJ2-3 TRBD1 once TRBV28 CAFLDRAATDTQYF TGTGCCTTCCTGGACAGGGCGGCTACAGATACGCAGTATTTT
TRBJ2-4 NA NA TRBV10-1 CASSETQGNGKNIQYF TGCGCCAGCAGTGAAACCCAGGGGAATGGCAAAAACATTCAGTACTTC
TRBJ1-1 TRBD1 NA TRBV6-1 CASSEAAGGGGTEAFF TGTGCCAGCAGTGAAGCGGCAGGGGGCGGAGGTACTGAAGCTTTCTTT
TRBJ2-1 NA NA TRBV6-5 CASETSGEQFF TGTGCCAGTGAGACTTCTGGAGAGCAGTTCTTC
TRBJ2-3 TRBD1 NA TRBV6-5 CASSRDRSTDTQYF TGTGCCAGCAGTCGGGACAGGAGCACAGATACGCAGTATTTT
TRBJ2-3 TRBD1 NA TRBV4-1 CASSQTPQGAVTDTQYF TGCGCCAGCAGCCAAACCCCACAGGGGGCGGTCACAGATACGCAGTATTTT
TRBJ1-2 NA NA TRBV21-1 CASSKPPQVRPRPGYGYTF TGTGCCAGCAGCAAACCGCCCCAGGTTCGGCCCCGCCCGGGATATGGCTACACCTTC
TRBJ2-1 NA NA TRBV5-6 CASSRAYNEQFF TGTGCCAGCAGCCGCGCCTACAATGAGCAGTTCTTC
TRBJ1-5 NA NA TRBV4-1 CASSPWGVGNQPQHF TGCGCCAGCAGCCCCTGGGGGGTCGGCAATCAGCCCCAGCATTTT
TRBJ2-1 TRBD2 NA TRBV27 CASSLRTSGGRYNEQFF TGTGCCAGCAGTTTAAGGACTAGCGGGGGAAGGTACAATGAGCAGTTCTTC
TRBJ1-5 NA NA TRBV2 CASSEAPPTENQPQHF TGTGCCAGCAGTGAAGCACCCCCGACGGAGAATCAGCCCCAGCATTTT
TRBJ1-2 NA NA TRBV19 CASSIPGLNYGYTF TGTGCCAGTAGTATCCCCGGGTTGAACTATGGCTACACCTTC
TRBJ1-1 NA once TRBV5-1 CASSLRQADTEAFF TGCGCCAGCAGCTTGAGGCAGGCCGACACTGAAGCTTTCTTT
TRBJ2-7 NA NA TRBV5-1 CASSLIPGESYEQYF TGCGCCAGCAGTCTGATCCCAGGTGAATCCTACGAGCAGTACTTC
TRBJ1-2 TRBD1 once TRBV13 CASSSRTGVGYGYTF TGTGCCAGCAGCTCCCGGACAGGGGTGGGGTATGGCTACACCTTC
TRBJ2-7 TRBD2 NA TRBV10-1 CASSSGEIYEQYF TGCGCCAGTAGTAGCGGGGAGATCTACGAGCAGTACTTC
TRBJ1-3 TRBD1 NA TRBV6-5 CASSFRDSSGNTIYF TGTGCCAGCAGTTTCCGGGACAGCTCTGGAAACACCATATATTTT
TRBJ2-7 TRBD2 NA TRBV6-1 CASSEFGGGPYEQYF TGTGCCAGCAGTGAATTCGGCGGGGGGCCCTACGAGCAGTACTTC
TRBJ1-5 NA NA TRBV21-1 CASSKQGFWKPQHF TGTGCCAGCAGCAAACAGGGCTTCTGGAAACCCCAGCATTTT
TRBJ2-7 TRBD1 NA TRBV5-1 CASSPGRQGAYEQYF TGCGCCAGCAGCCCCGGTAGACAGGGAGCCTACGAGCAGTACTTC
TRBJ2-2 NA NA TRBV5-6 CASSFWPNTGELFF TGTGCCAGCAGCTTTTGGCCGAACACCGGGGAGCTGTTTTTT
TRBJ2-1 TRBD2 NA TRBV6-5 CASSSSGGAFNEQFF TGTGCCAGCAGTTCCAGCGGGGGGGCCTTCAATGAGCAGTTCTTC
TRBJ2-1 TRBD1 few TRBV30 CAWSSQGAKGPQFF TGTGCCTGGAGTAGTCAGGGGGCGAAGGGACCGCAGTTCTTC
TRBJ2-7 NA NA TRBV21-1 CASSKEGDSYEQYF TGTGCCAGCAGCAAAGAGGGAGACTCCTACGAGCAGTACTTC
TRBJ1-1 NA NA TRBV5-6 CASSFRGSRTEAFF TGTGCCAGCAGCTTTCGCGGGAGTCGCACTGAAGCTTTCTTT
TRBJ2-1 TRBD2 NA TRBV10-3 CAISGGLAENYNEQFF TGTGCCATCAGTGGAGGCCTAGCGGAAAACTACAATGAGCAGTTCTTC
TRBJ2-5 NA NA TRBV24-1 CATSDPQTVQETQYF TGTGCCACCAGTGATCCGCAGACTGTTCAAGAGACCCAGTACTTC
TRBJ1-4 TRBD1 NA TRBV11-2 CASSLGRTGVATNEKLFF TGTGCCAGCAGCTTAGGAAGGACAGGCGTCGCAACTAATGAAAAACTGTTTTTT
TRBJ2-1 TRBD2 once TRBV2 CASSRAWGGPYNEQFF TGTGCCAGCAGTCGCGCTTGGGGGGGACCCTACAATGAGCAGTTCTTC
TRBJ1-4 TRBD1 NA TRBV25-1 CASSLGGQGGEKLFF TGTGCCAGCAGCCTCGGGGGACAGGGGGGTGAAAAACTGTTTTTT
TRBJ1-3 NA NA TRBV12-3/TRBV12-4 CASSLGTGRAIYF TGTGCCAGCAGTTTAGGAACAGGGAGGGCCATATATTTT
TRBJ1-6 NA NA TRBV27 CASSPNRANSPLHF TGTGCCAGCAGTCCAAACAGGGCCAATTCACCCCTCCACTTT
TRBJ2-5 TRBD1 NA TRBV29-1 CSVQGQMRETQYF TGCAGCGTTCAGGGACAGATGCGGGAGACCCAGTACTTC
TRBJ2-2 TRBD1 NA TRBV4-1 CASGTGAVGELFF TGCGCCAGCGGGACAGGGGCCGTCGGGGAGCTGTTTTTT